These 8 T cell receptor beta chains came from one sample sequenced in a study of T-cell memory formation after mild COVID-19. TCRdb analysed the 5' RACE reads with MiXCR anew, one entry per CDR3 protein. The sample shows hundreds of thousands of distinct CDR3 sequences, about 16% of them seen only once. Sequenced sample: PBMCs or a T cell subset sorted from them (not recorded which). These receptors all stem from a man in his late teens or twenties who had mild COVID-19 (a few samples of this study predate the infection). Cell type and time point are not known.

This clonotype was observed many times. V usage is TRBV25-1 and J usage is TRBJ2-5; TRBD1 matches 11 bases. V was pared by 0 bases and J by 6 bases, with 12 bases of the junction left unmatched. Per germline, CDR1 MGHDK and CDR2 SYGVNS. This CDR3 comprises 18 residues. The CDR3 reads CASSEYKGQGVRAQTQYF. CDR3 in DNA: TGTGCCAGCAGTGAATATAAGGGACAGGGGGTAAGGGCACAGACCCAGTACTTC.

This clonotype came up a few times. This chain connects TRBV28 to TRBJ2-7; possibly TRBD2 for D (5 bases). The CDR3 has 13 amino acids. V dropped 6 bases and J dropped 0 bases, with 9 bases sitting between them. Germline V gene data show CDR1 as MDHEN and CDR2 as SYDVKM. CDR3: CASRPDYSYEQYV. CDR3 coding DNA: TGTGCCAGCAGACCAGACTACTCCTACGAGCAGTACGTC.

The rearrangement joins TRBV9 to TRBJ1-2; 7 bases agree with TRBD1. Germline CDR1 SGDLS, CDR2 YYNGEE. The junction had 6 bases not matched to a gene; V was cut back by 7 bases and J by 0 bases. There are 14 residues in the CDR3. CDR3 nucleotide sequence: TGTGCCAGCGGACAGGTCTCGGCTAACTATGGCTACACCTTC. Protein product: CASGQVSANYGYTF.

The chain links TRBV12-3 or TRBV12-4 to TRBJ2-2; D not certain. Between the trimmed V and J ends, which lost 0 bases and 2 bases, there was a span of 7 bases. This CDR3 is built from 15 residues. CDR3 amino acids: CASSLAGRNTGELFF. In nucleotides, the CDR3 is TGTGCCAGCAGTTTAGCCGGCAGAAACACCGGGGAGCTGTTTTTT.

V usage is TRBV28 and J usage is TRBJ2-2, with D tentatively TRBD1 (6 bases). Germline V CDR1 and CDR2: MDHEN, SYDVKM. Trimming removed 3 bases from V and 4 bases from J, with 12 bases in between. CDR3 size: 15 residues. The CDR3 bases are TGTGCCAGCAGTTTTTGGGGGCGGGTCACCGGGGAGCTGTTTTTT. Protein sequence: CASSFWGRVTGELFF.

This chain connects TRBV6-5 to TRBJ1-5, with D possibly being TRBD1 (6 bases). Germline values: CDR1 MNHEY, CDR2 SVGAGI. The CDR3 covers 14 residues. V dropped 6 bases and J dropped 4 bases, with 13 bases sitting between them. CDR3 nucleotides: TGTGCCAGCAGCCCGGACAGAGATAATCAGCCCCAGCATTTT. As protein: CASSPDRDNQPQHF.

This sequence joins TRBV4-3 and TRBJ2-7; 8 positions agree with TRBD2. CDR1 and CDR2 from the germline V gene are LGHNA and YSLEER. The junction had 7 bases not matched to a gene; V was cut back by 0 bases and J by 3 bases. The CDR3 is made up of 16 amino acids. DNA for the CDR3: TGCGCCAGCAGCCAAGATCGAACTAGCGGATTCTACGAGCAGTACTTC. Protein sequence: CASSQDRTSGFYEQYF.

This sequence joins TRBV7-2 and TRBJ1-1, with TRBD1 as a possible D gene (6 bases). Germline V gene sequence: CDR1 SGHTA, CDR2 FQGNSA. Trimming stripped 5 bases from V and 4 bases from J, with 14 bases between. CDR3 size: 14 residues. The CDR3 region has the DNA TGTGCCAGCAGCCAGGAGGGGGTTGGCACTGAAGCTTTCTTT. Translation gives CASSQEGVGTEAFF.